These 32 T cell receptor beta chains share one sample of origin, sequenced in a study of T cell responses to AZD1222 COVID-19 vaccine. Sequencing was performed with immunoSEQ multiplex PCR; in TCRdb, only in-frame clones are kept and a portion is missing. The table has about 140,000 clones, roughly 88% seen once. The sequences come from peripheral blood, collected on day 0 of AZD1222 vaccination. The source is an adult in good health.

This rearrangement joins TRBV14 to TRBJ2-7; TRBD1 agrees at 11 bases. CDR1 is SGHDN, CDR2 FVKESK, per germline. The CDR3 runs to 14 residues. The J segment lost 8 bases and the V segment lost 0 bases, leaving 3 bases of the junction unmatched. Written as DNA, the CDR3 is TGTGCCAGCAGCCAAGAAGGGACAGGGGGAAAGCAGTACTTC. Amino acid sequence: CASSQEGTGGKQYF.

The chain recombines TRBV6-5 with TRBJ1-1; no reliable D call. The CDR3 has 15 amino acids. V shed 0 bases and J shed 4 bases, with 12 bases lying between them. CDR1 and CDR2 from the germline V gene are MNHEY and SVGAGI. This CDR3 is CASSYSIQVTTEAFF. The DNA for the CDR3 is TGTGCCAGCAGTTACTCGATTCAGGTTACCACTGAAGCTTTCTTT.

This clone has only one observation. The rearrangement uses TRBV7-8 and TRBJ2-3, with 8 bases identical to TRBD2. The CDR3 is made up of 17 amino acids. Unmatched junction bases numbered 12, after V lost 5 bases and J lost 2 bases. Germline V gives CDR1 SGHVS, CDR2 FQNEAQ. The CDR3 is CASSPTIGSGITDTQYF. As DNA, the CDR3 is TGTGCCAGCAGCCCCACAATTGGTAGCGGGATCACAGATACGCAGTATTTT.

This chain links TRBV14 with TRBJ2-4; 7 bases map to TRBD2. The junction had 2 bases not matched to a gene; V was cut back by 4 bases and J by 2 bases. The germline CDR1 and CDR2 sequences are SGHDN and FVKESK. There are 14 residues in the CDR3. The CDR3 region is CASSPREPKNIQYF. Written as DNA, the CDR3 is TGTGCCAGCAGCCCGCGGGAGCCCAAAAACATTCAGTACTTC.

The chain recombines TRBV7-2 with TRBJ1-1; the D is unclear. CDR3 length: 15 residues. Germline V CDR1 and CDR2: SGHTA, FQGNSA. The V gene lost 5 bases and the J gene lost 4 bases, with 17 bases spanning the gap. The CDR3 sequence: CASSARVGIGTEAFF. The CDR3 region has the DNA TGTGCCAGCAGCGCCAGAGTGGGGATAGGCACTGAAGCTTTCTTT.

The rearrangement links TRBV5-4 to TRBJ2-3, with TRBD1 matching 8 bases. Germline CDR1 SGHNT, CDR2 YYREEE (reference sequence). Trimming took 4 bases from V and 2 from J; bases not matched to a gene: 6. This CDR3 has 15 residues. The CDR3 nucleotides are TGTGCCAGCAGCCTCCCACAGGGGGACACAGATACGCAGTATTTT. Residues: CASSLPQGDTDTQYF.

This chain connects TRBV6-2 or TRBV6-3 to TRBJ2-1; D is ambiguous. Germline values: CDR1 MNHEY, CDR2 SVGEGT. The CDR3 covers 15 residues. V was clipped by 3 bases and J by 4 bases, with 13 bases between them. CDR3 protein: CASSYLGSRYNEQFF. In DNA, the CDR3 is TGTGCCAGCAGTTATCTCGGATCCAGGTACAATGAGCAGTTCTTC.

The chain recombines TRBV6-2 or TRBV6-3 with TRBJ1-5; D is uncertain. CDR1 MNHEY and CDR2 SVGEGT come from the germline V gene. The CDR3 has 13 residues. V lost 2 bases to trimming and J lost 5 bases, with 7 bases between them. Here the CDR3 reads CASSYSVYQPQHF. As DNA, the CDR3 is TGTGCCAGCAGTTACAGTGTATATCAGCCCCAGCATTTT.

V is TRBV5-5 and J is TRBJ1-1; 7 nucleotides align to TRBD1. Per germline, CDR1 SGHKS and CDR2 YYEKEE (reference sequence). The CDR3 runs to 17 residues. Germline trimming cut 2 bases from V and 0 bases from J; bases unmatched to any gene: 10. CDR3 coding DNA: TGTGCCAGCAGCTTTCTCCGTGACAGGGTGGTGAACACTGAAGCTTTCTTT. This codes for CASSFLRDRVVNTEAFF. Combining the CDR3 with reference TRBV5-5 and TRBJ1-1 gives the whole variable domain DAGVTQSPTHLIKTRGQQVTLRCSPISGHKSVSWYQQVLGQGPQFIFQYYEKEERGRGNFPDRFSARQFPNYSSELNVNALLLGDSALYLCASSFLRDRVVNTEAFFGQGTRLTVV.

The chain is built from TRBV5-8 and TRBJ1-1, with D unresolved. Trimming pared 1 base from V and 0 bases from J, leaving 10 bases between. Germline V gives CDR1 SGHTS, CDR2 YDEGEE. The CDR3 runs to 15 residues. The CDR3 spells CASSLWRRMNTEAFF. CDR3 nucleotides: TGTGCCAGCAGCTTGTGGCGACGGATGAACACTGAAGCTTTCTTT. The full variable domain, with the rest looked up from reference TRBV5-8 and TRBJ1-1, is EAGVTQSPTHLIKTRGQQATLRCSPISGHTSVYWYQQALGLGLQFLLWYDEGEERNRGNFPPRFSGRQFPNYSSELNVNALELEDSALYLCASSLWRRMNTEAFFGQGTRLTVV.

The CDR3 loop reads CASSVVRDSTEAFF. The CDR3 bases are TGTGCCAGCAGCGTAGTAAGGGACAGCACTGAAGCTTTCTTT. The rearrangement links TRBV9 to TRBJ1-1, with 7 bases fitting TRBD1. This CDR3 spans 14 amino acids. Trimming removed 0 bases from V and 4 bases from J; junction bases left unmatched: 3. From germline, CDR1 is SGDLS and CDR2 YYNGEE.

The genes are TRBV13 and TRBJ2-2, with 9 nucleotides matching TRBD1. CDR1 and CDR2 from the germline V gene are PRHDT and FYEKMQ (reference sequence). CDR3 size: 19 residues. The trim removed 5 bases at V and 0 bases at J, leaving 13 bases unmatched. In DNA form, the CDR3 reads TGTGCCAGCAGCCTGTTAGTCGGACAGGGGAGCTCGAACACCGGGGAGCTGTTTTTT. Translated: CASSLLVGQGSSNTGELFF.

This clone showed up just a few times. The V and J genes are TRBV5-5 and TRBJ1-4; D perhaps matches TRBD1 (6 bases). The V end was cut by 5 bases, the J end by 0 bases, with 8 bases between. Germline lookup yields CDR1 SGHKS and CDR2 YYEKEE (reference sequence). The CDR3 is 14 residues long. The CDR3 region has the DNA TGTGCCAGCAGGGGACAAGCAACTAATGAAAAACTGTTTTTT. This codes for CASRGQATNEKLFF.

The chain employs TRBV11-2 and TRBJ1-4, with 9 bases lining up with TRBD1. Germline V gene sequence: CDR1 SGHAT, CDR2 FQNNGV. The CDR3 runs 17 residues. Losses at the gene ends were 0 bases for V and 5 bases for J; bases not matched to a gene: 7. This chain's CDR3 is CASSLDVWGQGNEKLFF. The CDR3 region has the DNA TGTGCCAGCAGCTTAGATGTCTGGGGACAGGGAAATGAAAAACTGTTTTTT. The full variable domain, in which reference TRBV11-2 and TRBJ1-4 provide the parts outside the CDR3, is EAGVAQSPRYKIIEKRQSVAFWCNPISGHATLYWYQQILGQGPKLLIQFQNNGVVDDSQLPKDRFSAERLKGVDSTLKIQPAKLEDSAVYLCASSLDVWGQGNEKLFFGSGTQLSVL.

The chain uses TRBV5-4 and TRBJ2-3; D gene unclear. Trimming took off 4 bases at V and 6 bases at J, with 15 bases between the two ends. CDR3 length: 14 residues. From germline, CDR1 is SGHNT and CDR2 YYREEE (reference sequence). The CDR3: CASSRGDRSDTQYF. In nucleotides, the CDR3 is TGTGCCAGCAGCCGCGGAGATCGTTCGGATACGCAGTATTTT.

The rearrangement links TRBV7-7 to TRBJ1-4, with TRBD1 matching 12 bases. The CDR3 consists of 15 residues. With 3 bases clipped from V and 8 bases from J, the junction kept 4 bases outside the gene matches. Germline V gene data show CDR1 as SSHAT and CDR2 as FNYEAQ (reference sequence). CDR3 DNA sequence: TGTGCCAGCAGCTTGGGGACAGGGGGCTTGGAAAAACTGTTTTTT. It yields the protein CASSLGTGGLEKLFF. Using reference TRBV7-7 and TRBJ1-4 for the parts outside the CDR3, the full variable domain is GAGVSQSPRYKVTKRGQDVTLRCDPISSHATLYWYQQALGQGPEFLTYFNYEAQPDKSGLPSDRFSAERPEGSISTLTIQRTEQRDSAMYRCASSLGTGGLEKLFFGSGTQLSVL.

Only a few counts were recorded for this clone. The rearrangement links TRBV4-2 to TRBJ1-2; no definite D call. Per the germline V gene, CDR1 is LGHNA and CDR2 is YNFKEQ. V was shortened by 3 bases and J by 1 base, with 9 bases between the two germline ends. The CDR3 loop spans 14 amino acids. In nucleotides, the CDR3 is TGTGCCAGCAGCCAGGGCATCCTTAACTATGGCTACACCTTC. This sequence encodes CASSQGILNYGYTF.

V usage is TRBV19 and J usage is TRBJ1-1; D unresolved. The germline CDR1 and CDR2 sequences are LNHDA and SQIVND (reference sequence). Trimming shortened V by 0 bases and J by 4 bases, and 12 bases separated the two germline ends. The CDR3 runs to 15 residues. This CDR3 reads CASSIDPGGITEAFF. For the CDR3, the DNA is TGTGCCAGTAGTATAGATCCTGGAGGGATCACTGAAGCTTTCTTT.

The CDR3 region has the DNA TGTGCCAGCAGCGACCCGGGACTAGCGGGCTACAATGAGCAGTTCTTC. Translation: CASSDPGLAGYNEQFF. V usage is TRBV7-3 and J usage is TRBJ2-1, with 12 bases fitting TRBD2. Per germline, CDR1 SGHTA and CDR2 FQGTGA. After removal of 5 bases from V and 3 bases from J, the junction contained 5 bases not matched to a gene. The CDR3 is 16 amino acids.

This chain links TRBV19 with TRBJ1-5; perhaps TRBD1 as D (6 bases). Germline CDR1 and CDR2: LNHDA and SQIVND (reference sequence). This CDR3 is 11 amino acids long. In nucleotides, the CDR3 is TGTGCGGGGGGCGCGCCTCAGCCCCAGCATTTT. This gives the protein CAGGAPQPQHF.

In nucleotides, the CDR3 is TGTGCCAGCAGCCCCCTCCCGGCAGTAGCCAAAAACATTCAGTACTTC. Translated: CASSPLPAVAKNIQYF. This sequence joins TRBV7-2 and TRBJ2-4, with D unresolved. The V gene's germline CDR1 is SGHTA and CDR2 FQGNSA. Deletions cut 5 bases from V and 0 bases from J, with 14 bases between. This CDR3 has 16 residues.

The chain uses TRBV5-1 and TRBJ1-3, with 7 bases identical to TRBD1. The germline V gene encodes CDR1 SGHRS and CDR2 YFSETQ. Germline trimming cut 4 bases from V and 4 bases from J; bases unmatched to any gene: 2. The CDR3 has 13 residues. CDR3 nucleotides: TGCGCCAGCAGCACAGGGGCCGGAAACACCATATATTTT. Amino acids: CASSTGAGNTIYF.

The chain is built from TRBV30 and TRBJ1-6, with D tentatively TRBD1 (5 bases). CDR1 and CDR2 from the germline V gene are GTSNPN and SVGIG (reference sequence). This CDR3 is built from 13 residues. The V end was cut by 1 base, the J end by 9 bases, with 10 bases between. The CDR3 reads CAWSASQGSPLHF. The CDR3 region has the DNA TGTGCCTGGAGTGCTTCTCAGGGTTCACCCCTCCACTTT.

The V call is TRBV5-1, the J call TRBJ2-7; possibly TRBD2 for D (5 bases). Trimming removed 0 bases at V and 0 bases at J, with 10 bases between. In germline, CDR1 is SGHRS, CDR2 YFSETQ. The CDR3 length is 15 residues. The CDR3 region is CASSLVSGNSYEQYF. As DNA, the CDR3 is TGCGCCAGCAGCTTGGTATCGGGAAACTCCTACGAGCAGTACTTC.

The chain combines TRBV19 with TRBJ1-1; D ambiguous. The V gene's germline CDR1 is LNHDA and CDR2 SQIVND (reference sequence). The V end lost 3 bases, the J end lost 5 bases, and 13 bases lay between the germline ends. The CDR3 loop spans 14 amino acids. In DNA, the CDR3 is TGTGCCAGTAGTATTCCGCTCAGCCGGACTGAAGCTTTCTTT. It encodes CASSIPLSRTEAFF.

This clone is a singleton in its sample. The chain has TRBV11-2 and TRBJ1-2; no firm D call. The CDR3 sequence is 15 residues long. Between the trimmed V and J ends, which lost 5 bases and 1 base, there was a span of 14 bases. CDR1 and CDR2 from the germline V gene are SGHAT and FQNNGV. The CDR3 nucleotides are TGTGCCAGCAGCCCCACCACGGGCGATAACTATGGCTACACCTTC. Encoded protein: CASSPTTGDNYGYTF.

This clone was observed once. The chain joins TRBV27 to TRBJ2-2; D gene unclear. V was trimmed by 6 bases and J by 4 bases, leaving 3 bases between them. Germline CDR1 is MNHEY and CDR2 is SMNVEV (reference sequence). There are 11 residues in the CDR3. The CDR3 here is CASRSTGELFF. The CDR3 nucleotides are TGTGCCAGCAGGAGCACCGGGGAGCTGTTTTTT.

V is TRBV28 and J is TRBJ2-5, with D unclear. V dropped 6 bases and J dropped 4 bases, with 12 bases sitting between them. The germline V gene has CDR1 MDHEN and CDR2 SYDVKM. The CDR3 sequence is 13 residues long. CDR3 bases: TGTGCCAGCAGCCCCAATTCGGGAGAGACCCAGTACTTC. Its protein product is CASSPNSGETQYF.

The chain couples TRBV6-5 to TRBJ2-1, with D unresolved. V lost 0 bases and J 0 bases, leaving 6 bases between the germline ends. The CDR3 is 15 amino acids. From germline, CDR1 is MNHEY and CDR2 SVGAGI. The CDR3 bases are TGTGCCAGCAGTTACTCAGGGAACTCCTACAATGAGCAGTTCTTC. Protein sequence: CASSYSGNSYNEQFF.

The chain uses TRBV4-3 and TRBJ1-2, with D perhaps TRBD1 (6 bases). Germline CDR1 LGHNA, CDR2 YSLEER. V lost 4 bases to trimming and J lost 6 bases, with 15 bases between them. There are 14 residues in the CDR3. The CDR3 nucleotides are TGCGCCAGCAGCCTCCAACAGGGTGGGGATGGCTACACCTTC. This sequence encodes CASSLQQGGDGYTF.

As DNA, the CDR3 is TGCAGCGTGAGCGGGGCTGGCAATCAGCCCCAGCATTTT. The encoded protein is CSVSGAGNQPQHF. The chain employs TRBV29-1 and TRBJ1-5; D perhaps matches TRBD1 (5 bases). V was cut by 6 bases and J by 2 bases, with 11 bases left in between. The V gene's germline CDR1 is SQVTM and CDR2 ANQGSEA. The CDR3 extends over 13 amino acids.

The rearrangement links TRBV11-2 to TRBJ2-7; tentative D call: TRBD1 (7 bases). CDR1 and CDR2 (germline): SGHAT, FQNNGV. CDR3 length: 14 residues. With 1 base removed from V and 3 bases from J, the gap between germline ends came to 10 bases. For the CDR3, the DNA is TGTGCCAGCAGCTTAGGCCAGGGGGGCTACGAGCAGTACTTC. Its protein is CASSLGQGGYEQYF.